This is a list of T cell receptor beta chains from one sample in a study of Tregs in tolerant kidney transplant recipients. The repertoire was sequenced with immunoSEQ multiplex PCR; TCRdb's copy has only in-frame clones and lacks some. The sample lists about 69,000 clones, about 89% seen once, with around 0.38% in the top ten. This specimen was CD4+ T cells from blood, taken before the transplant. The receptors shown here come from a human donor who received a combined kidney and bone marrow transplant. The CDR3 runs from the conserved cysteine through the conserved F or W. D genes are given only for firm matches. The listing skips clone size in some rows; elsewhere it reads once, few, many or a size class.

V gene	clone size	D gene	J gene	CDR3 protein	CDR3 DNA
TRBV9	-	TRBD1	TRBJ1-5	CASSVGQGDNQPQHF	TGTGCCAGCAGCGTAGGACAGGGGGACAATCAGCCCCAGCATTTT
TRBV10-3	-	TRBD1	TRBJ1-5	CAIGQGNQPQHF	TGTGCCATAGGACAGGGGAATCAGCCCCAGCATTTT
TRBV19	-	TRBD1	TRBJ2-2	CASNNRGLGTGELFF	TGTGCCAGTAATAACAGGGGGCTGGGGACCGGGGAGCTGTTTTTT
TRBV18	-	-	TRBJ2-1	CASSPQEVGANEQFF	TGTGCCAGCTCACCACAGGAGGTGGGTGCAAATGAGCAGTTCTTC
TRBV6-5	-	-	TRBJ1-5	CASSRGGRGNQPQHF	TGTGCCAGCAGTAGGGGGGGCCGTGGCAATCAGCCCCAGCATTTT
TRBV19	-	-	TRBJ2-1	CASSIDRSSRYNEQFF	TGTGCCAGTAGTATAGATCGTTCTAGCCGCTACAATGAGCAGTTCTTC
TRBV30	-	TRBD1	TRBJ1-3	CAWSGDSSGNTIYF	TGTGCCTGGAGTGGGGACAGCTCTGGAAACACCATATATTTT
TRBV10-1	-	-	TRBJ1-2	CASSDQAPYGYTF	TGCGCCAGCAGTGACCAGGCCCCCTATGGCTACACCTTC
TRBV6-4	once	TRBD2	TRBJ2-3	CASSREAHGDTQYF	TGTGCCAGCAGCCGGGAGGCCCACGGAGATACGCAGTATTTT
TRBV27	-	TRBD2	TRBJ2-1	CASSPWTSGRGYEQFF	TGTGCCAGCAGTCCGTGGACTAGCGGGAGGGGATATGAGCAGTTCTTC
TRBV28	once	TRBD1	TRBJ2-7	CASRTQGSSYEQYF	TGTGCCAGCAGAACACAGGGGAGCTCCTACGAGCAGTACTTC
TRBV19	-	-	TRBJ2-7	CASSKSNQREQYF	TGTGCCAGTAGTAAATCGAATCAGCGGGAGCAGTACTTC
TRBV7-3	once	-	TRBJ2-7	CASSSPVTSRTPYEQYF	TGTGCCAGCAGCTCCCCGGTGACTAGTAGGACCCCCTACGAGCAGTACTTC
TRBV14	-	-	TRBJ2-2	CASSLKTSGELFF	TGTGCCAGCAGCCTCAAAACCAGCGGGGAGCTGTTTTTT
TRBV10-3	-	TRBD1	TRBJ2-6	CAIRVLGQGASGANVLTF	TGTGCCATCAGAGTCTTGGGCCAGGGGGCGTCTGGGGCCAACGTCCTGACTTTC
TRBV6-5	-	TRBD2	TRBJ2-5	CASSSPPSGVQETQYF	TGTGCCAGCAGTTCTCCACCTAGCGGAGTCCAAGAGACCCAGTACTTC
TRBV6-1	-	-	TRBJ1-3	CASRETGINTIYF	TGTGCCAGCAGGGAAACAGGGATCAACACCATATATTTT
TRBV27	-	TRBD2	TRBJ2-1	CASRVAGPNYNEQFF	TGTGCCAGCAGGGTAGCGGGACCTAATTACAATGAGCAGTTCTTC
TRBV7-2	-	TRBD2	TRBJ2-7	CASSLGRGGYEQYF	TGTGCCAGCAGCTTAGGGCGGGGGGGCTACGAGCAGTACTTC
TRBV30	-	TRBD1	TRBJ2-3	CAWSPGQGRTDTQYF	TGTGCCTGGAGCCCCGGACAGGGGAGAACAGATACGCAGTATTTT
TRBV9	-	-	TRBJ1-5	CASSVGQVDQPQHF	TGTGCCAGCAGCGTAGGACAGGTTGATCAGCCCCAGCATTTT
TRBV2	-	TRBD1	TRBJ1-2	CASRQGGAGGYTF	TGTGCCAGCAGACAAGGGGGCGCCGGTGGCTACACCTTC
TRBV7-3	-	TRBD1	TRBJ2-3	CASIRRDRTGDTQYF	TGTGCCAGCATCCGTCGGGACAGGACGGGAGATACGCAGTATTTT
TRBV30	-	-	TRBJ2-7	CAWSITRGYEQYF	TGTGCCTGGAGTATTACTCGGGGCTACGAGCAGTACTTC
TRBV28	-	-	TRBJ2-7	CASTTPQGPYEQYF	TGTGCCAGCACCACACCGCAGGGGCCCTACGAGCAGTACTTC
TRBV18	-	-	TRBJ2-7	CASSPATYEQYF	TGTGCCAGCTCACCCGCGACCTACGAGCAGTACTTC
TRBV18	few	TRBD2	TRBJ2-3	CASSPSTSGRDTQYF	TGTGCCAGCTCACCCTCCACTAGCGGGAGAGATACGCAGTATTTT
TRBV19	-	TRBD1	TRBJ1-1	CASSTAQGGNTEAFF	TGTGCCAGTAGTACCGCACAGGGGGGGAACACTGAAGCTTTCTTT
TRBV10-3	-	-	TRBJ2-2	CAISEQTLDNTGELFF	TGTGCCATCAGTGAGCAGACACTAGATAACACCGGGGAGCTGTTTTTT
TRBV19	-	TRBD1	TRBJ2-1	CASTADRSSYNEQFF	TGTGCCAGTACCGCGGACAGGAGCTCCTACAATGAGCAGTTCTTC
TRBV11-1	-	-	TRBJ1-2	CASSFGEVRNGYTF	TGTGCCAGCAGCTTCGGGGAGGTACGGAATGGCTACACCTTC
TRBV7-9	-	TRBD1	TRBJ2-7	CASSLTGEIYEQYF	TGTGCCAGCAGCTTAACAGGGGAGATCTACGAGCAGTACTTC
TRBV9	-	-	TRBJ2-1	CASSVGTLVASRQFF	TGTGCCAGCAGCGTAGGTACACTCGTAGCTTCCCGGCAGTTCTTC
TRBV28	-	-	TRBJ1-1	CASSLGGRIAFF	TGTGCCAGCAGTTTAGGCGGAAGAATTGCTTTCTTT
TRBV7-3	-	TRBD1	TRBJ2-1	CASSLRGGTGGHEQFF	TGTGCCAGCAGCTTAAGGGGTGGGACAGGGGGGCATGAGCAGTTCTTC
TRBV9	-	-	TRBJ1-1	CASSPSPDTEAFF	TGTGCCAGCAGCCCTTCCCCGGACACTGAAGCTTTCTTT